These T cell receptor beta chains were read from a single sample in a study of CD8+CD57+ T cells in acquired aplastic anemia. TCRdb recomputed calls from the reads with MiXCR, one row per CDR3 protein. Of 160,000 or so distinct CDR3 sequences in the sample, less than 50% were seen once. The sequencing input was sorted CD4+, CD8+, or CD8+CD57+ T cells (not recorded which) from PBMCs. The receptors shown here come from a human donor with aplastic anemia. CDR3s include the opening cysteine and the closing phenylalanine or tryptophan. Fields, in order: clone size, D gene, V gene, CDR3 length, J gene, CDR3 protein, CDR3 DNA. A D gene is named only where the DNA matches it firmly. A clone size is listed for some rows: how often the clone was seen (once, few, many), or a class if it is expanded.

>many|.|TRBV14|13|TRBJ1-2
CASSPEDIYGYTF
TGTGCCAGCAGCCCAGAGGATATTTATGGCTACACCTTC
>few|.|TRBV2|12|TRBJ1-3
CAVQGGGNTIYF
TGTGCCGTACAGGGAGGCGGAAACACCATATATTTT
>.|TRBD2|TRBV24-1|16|TRBJ2-1
CATSVPAGATYNEQFF
TGTGCCACCAGCGTCCCAGCGGGGGCAACCTACAATGAGCAGTTCTTC
>.|.|TRBV4-2|16|TRBJ2-1
CASSQDSGSSYNEQFF
TGTGCCAGCAGCCAAGATTCAGGGAGCTCCTACAATGAGCAGTTCTTC
>.|.|TRBV20-1|13|TRBJ2-1
CSARAEPSSEQFF
TGCAGTGCTAGAGCTGAACCGAGCTCTGAGCAGTTCTTC
>.|.|TRBV7-9|15|TRBJ1-1
CASSSQGLGNTEAFF
TGTGCCAGCAGCTCACAGGGATTGGGGAACACTGAAGCTTTCTTT
>many|.|TRBV6-1|15|TRBJ2-7
CASSGRGPEVYEQYF
TGTGCCAGCAGTGGGCGTGGGCCCGAGGTCTACGAGCAGTACTTC
>.|.|TRBV15|13|TRBJ1-6
CATSEGYNSPLHF
TGTGCCACCAGCGAAGGGTATAATTCACCCCTCCACTTT
>.|TRBD2|TRBV5-5|15|TRBJ2-7
CASSETSGGLYEQYF
TGTGCCAGCAGCGAAACTAGCGGGGGCCTATACGAGCAGTACTTC
>.|.|TRBV6-5|15|TRBJ1-6
CASSYSASGNSPLHF
TGTGCCAGCAGTTACTCGGCAAGTGGGAATTCACCCCTCCACTTT
>.|TRBD1|TRBV4-1|18|TRBJ2-3
CASSRATTTGGITDTQYF
TGCGCCAGCAGCCGCGCGACCACTACAGGGGGCATCACAGATACGCAGTATTTT
>.|TRBD1|TRBV5-1|14|TRBJ2-1
CASRRQGTHNEQFF
TGCGCCAGCAGGCGACAGGGTACCCACAATGAGCAGTTCTTC
>.|TRBD2|TRBV19|14|TRBJ2-7
CASSTSGRESEQYF
TGTGCCAGTAGTACTAGCGGGAGGGAGAGCGAGCAGTACTTC
>.|TRBD1|TRBV30|15|TRBJ2-1
CAWGLTGGTKDEQFF
TGTGCCTGGGGCCTGACAGGGGGGACAAAGGATGAGCAGTTCTTC
>many|.|TRBV4-1|13|TRBJ2-3
CASTTRKGDTQYF
TGCGCCAGCACCACAAGGAAAGGAGATACGCAGTATTTT
>.|.|TRBV4-1|15|TRBJ2-1
CASRPDPGTHNEQFF
TGCGCCAGCAGACCCGACCCTGGGACTCACAATGAGCAGTTCTTC